The clone carrying this T cell receptor beta chain was detected only a few times. Its specificity is not known. The data were obtained in a study of identical twins. Study-wide results and caveats: The study drew conclusions from cross-sectional statistical analysis, not from following the same donors. Out-of-frame beta sequences exhibited a weaker degree of excess twin sharing. There was more out-of-frame TCR alpha sharing in monozygotic twins than models estimated.

Per the germline V gene, CDR1 is LGHDT and CDR2 is YNNKEL (reference sequence). V lost 1 base and J lost 7, with 8 bases in between. The CDR3 consists of 13 residues. Template switching introduced a universal primer site, and the cDNA bore unique molecular identifiers. TCRdb recomputed calls from the 5' RACE reads with MiXCR, one row per CDR3 protein. The repertoire consists of roughly 350,000 distinct CDR3 sequences, with approximately 9.1% occurring once and the leading ten covering over 7%. This sequence joins TRBV3-1 and TRBJ1-5; D ambiguous. The TCR was taken from a woman aged 45-59 years in good health. Sequenced input: naive T cells sorted from blood. The CDR3 sequence is CASSQGYDQPQHF. DNA of the CDR3: TGTGCCAGCAGCCAAGGGTATGACCAGCCCCAGCATTTT.